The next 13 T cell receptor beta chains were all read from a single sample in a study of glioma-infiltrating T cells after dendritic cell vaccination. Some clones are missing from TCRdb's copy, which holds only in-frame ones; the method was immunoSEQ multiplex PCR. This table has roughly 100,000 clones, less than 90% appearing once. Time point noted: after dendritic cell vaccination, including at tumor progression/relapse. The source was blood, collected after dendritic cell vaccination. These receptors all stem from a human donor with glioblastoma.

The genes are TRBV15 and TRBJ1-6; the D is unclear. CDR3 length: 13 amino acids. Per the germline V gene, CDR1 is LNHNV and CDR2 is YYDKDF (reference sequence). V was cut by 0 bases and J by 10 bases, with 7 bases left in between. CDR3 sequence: CATSREASSPLHF. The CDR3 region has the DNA TGTGCCACCAGCAGAGAGGCCTCATCACCCCTCCACTTT.

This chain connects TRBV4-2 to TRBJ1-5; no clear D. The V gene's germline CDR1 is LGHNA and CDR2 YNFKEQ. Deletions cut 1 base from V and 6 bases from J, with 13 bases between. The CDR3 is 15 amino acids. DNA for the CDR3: TGTGCCAGCAGCCAAGGACCCTCGGCGGGTCAGCCCCAGCATTTT. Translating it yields CASSQGPSAGQPQHF.

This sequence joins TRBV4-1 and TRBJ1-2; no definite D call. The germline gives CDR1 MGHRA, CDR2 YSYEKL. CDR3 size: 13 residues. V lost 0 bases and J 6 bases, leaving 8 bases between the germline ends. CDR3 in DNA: TGCGCCAGCAGCCAAGATGAGGAGGATGGCTACACCTTC. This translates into CASSQDEEDGYTF.

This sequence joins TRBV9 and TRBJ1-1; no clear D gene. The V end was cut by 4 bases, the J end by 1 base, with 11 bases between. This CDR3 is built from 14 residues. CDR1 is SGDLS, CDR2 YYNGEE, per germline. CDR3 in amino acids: CASSQEHRNTEAFF. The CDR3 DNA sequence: TGTGCCAGCAGCCAAGAGCACAGGAACACTGAAGCTTTCTTT.

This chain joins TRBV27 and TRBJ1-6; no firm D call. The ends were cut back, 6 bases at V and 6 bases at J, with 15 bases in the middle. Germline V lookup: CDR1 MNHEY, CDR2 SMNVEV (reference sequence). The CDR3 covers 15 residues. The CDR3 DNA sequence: TGTGCCAGCAGCCTGACCATGTCAGGTAATTCACCCCTCCACTTT. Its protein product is CASSLTMSGNSPLHF.

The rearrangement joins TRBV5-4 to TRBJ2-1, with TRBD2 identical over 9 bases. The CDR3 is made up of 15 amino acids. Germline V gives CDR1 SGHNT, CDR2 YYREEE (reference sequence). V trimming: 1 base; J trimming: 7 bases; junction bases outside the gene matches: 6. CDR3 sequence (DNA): TGTGCCAGCAGCTTGCGGCGGGGGGGCCGGAATGAGCAGTTCTTC. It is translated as CASSLRRGGRNEQFF.

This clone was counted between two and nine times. The CDR3 sequence: CASSLEASSGNTIYF. For the CDR3, the DNA is TGTGCCAGCAGCTTGGAAGCCTCGTCTGGAAACACCATATATTTT. The chain couples TRBV5-4 to TRBJ1-3; D is ambiguous. The germline CDR1 and CDR2 sequences are SGHNT and YYREEE (reference sequence). V was cut by 0 bases and J by 1 base, with 8 bases left in between. The CDR3 length is 15 residues.

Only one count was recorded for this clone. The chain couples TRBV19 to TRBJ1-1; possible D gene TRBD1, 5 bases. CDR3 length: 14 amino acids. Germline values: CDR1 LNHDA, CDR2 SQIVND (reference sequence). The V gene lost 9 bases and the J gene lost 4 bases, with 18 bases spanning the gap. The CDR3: CASGGTSRGTEAFF. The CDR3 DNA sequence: TGTGCCAGCGGCGGGACGTCTCGGGGCACTGAAGCTTTCTTT.

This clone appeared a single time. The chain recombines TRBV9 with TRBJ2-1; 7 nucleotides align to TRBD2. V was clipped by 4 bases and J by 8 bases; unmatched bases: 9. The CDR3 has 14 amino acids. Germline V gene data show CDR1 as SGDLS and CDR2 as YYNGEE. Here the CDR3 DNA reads TGTGCCAGCAGCTTACGGGGGGTCAGGGATGAGCAGTTCTTC. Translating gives CASSLRGVRDEQFF.

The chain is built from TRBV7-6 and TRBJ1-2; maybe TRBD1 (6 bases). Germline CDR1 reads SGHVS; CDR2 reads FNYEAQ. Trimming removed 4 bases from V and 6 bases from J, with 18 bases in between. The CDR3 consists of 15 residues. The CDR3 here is CASSSSNAGGDGYTF. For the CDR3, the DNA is TGTGCCAGCAGCTCGAGTAATGCGGGGGGCGATGGCTACACCTTC. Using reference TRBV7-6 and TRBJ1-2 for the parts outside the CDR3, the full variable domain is GAGVSQSPRYKVTKRGQDVALRCDPISGHVSLYWYRQALGQGPEFLTYFNYEAQQDKSGLPNDRFSAERPEGSISTLTIQRTEQRDSAMYRCASSSSNAGGDGYTFGSGTRLTVV.

The CDR3 DNA follows: TGTGCCAGCAGCCCGGGTGGGGGGGGCTACGCGACCACTGAAGCTTTCTTT. Its protein is CASSPGGGGYATTEAFF. The rearrangement links TRBV7-9 to TRBJ1-1; D is possibly TRBD1 (6 bases). The CDR3 is made up of 17 amino acids. Germline CDR1 SEHNR, CDR2 FQNEAQ (reference sequence). V lost 5 bases, J lost 4 bases, and 23 bases lay in between.

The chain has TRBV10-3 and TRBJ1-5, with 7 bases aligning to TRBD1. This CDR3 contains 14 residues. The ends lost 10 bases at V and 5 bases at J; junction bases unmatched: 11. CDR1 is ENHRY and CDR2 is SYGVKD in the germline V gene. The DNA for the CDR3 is TGTGCCACACGCACAGGGGATGGATATCAGCCCCAGCATTTT. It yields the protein CATRTGDGYQPQHF.

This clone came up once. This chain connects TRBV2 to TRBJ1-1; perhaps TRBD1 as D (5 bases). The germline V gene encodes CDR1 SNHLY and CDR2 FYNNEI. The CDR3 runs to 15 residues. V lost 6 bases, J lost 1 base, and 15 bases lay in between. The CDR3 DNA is TGTGCCAGCAGCCCACTTCTTACAGGGAACACTGAAGCTTTCTTT. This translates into CASSPLLTGNTEAFF.